These T cell receptor beta chains were read from a single sample in a study of blood T cell repertoires in COVID-19. The table came from immunoSEQ multiplex PCR; TCRdb's copy has only in-frame clones and leaves some out. The sample has over 250,000 clones; around nine tenths are singletons. The sequenced sample was peripheral blood. The source is a woman aged 65 to 85 with COVID-19, enrolled during active disease. CDR3s include the opening cysteine and the closing phenylalanine or tryptophan. A D gene is named only where the DNA matches it firmly. The size field is filled for only some rows; it gives once, few, many or a size class.

d_call clone_size j_call v_call cdr3_aa cdr3_nt
TRBD1 once TRBJ2-3 TRBV19 CASGQGTDTQYF TGTGCCAGCGGACAGGGAACAGATACGCAGTATTTT
NA NA TRBJ2-1 TRBV11-2 CASSPLVAYNEQFF TGTGCCAGCAGCCCACTCGTGGCCTACAATGAGCAGTTCTTC
NA NA TRBJ1-3 TRBV27 CASSPLKSGNTIYF TGTGCCAGCTCCCCACTAAAATCTGGAAACACCATATATTTT
NA NA TRBJ2-6 TRBV15 CATSRDTPGFLSGANVLTF TGTGCCACCAGCAGAGATACCCCAGGGTTCCTCTCTGGGGCCAACGTCCTGACTTTC
NA NA TRBJ1-1 TRBV19 CASSIQGTMNTEAFF TGTGCCAGTAGTATACAGGGAACAATGAACACTGAAGCTTTCTTT
TRBD2 NA TRBJ2-3 TRBV10-1 CASLRAGGPRDTQYF TGCGCCAGCCTAAGAGCGGGAGGGCCACGGGATACGCAGTATTTT
NA NA TRBJ2-3 TRBV2 CASEAFSGTDTQYF TGTGCCAGCGAGGCCTTTTCGGGCACAGATACGCAGTATTTT
NA NA TRBJ1-2 TRBV28 CASRDRDYGYTF TGTGCCAGCAGAGACAGAGACTATGGCTACACCTTC
NA NA TRBJ2-1 TRBV6-5 CASRAQGSSYNEQFF TGTGCCAGCAGGGCACAGGGAAGCTCCTACAATGAGCAGTTCTTC
TRBD2 NA TRBJ2-3 TRBV7-2 CASSLEGTRGGRDTQYF TGTGCCAGCAGCTTAGAAGGGACTAGGGGAGGGCGGGATACGCAGTATTTT
NA NA TRBJ2-1 TRBV28 CASSFFRRSSYNEQFF TGTGCCAGCAGTTTCTTTCGGCGGAGCTCCTACAATGAGCAGTTCTTC
NA NA TRBJ1-6 TRBV7-2 CASSPRSDNSPLHF TGTGCCAGCAGCCCCCGGTCTGATAATTCACCCCTCCACTTT
TRBD1 NA TRBJ2-1 TRBV4-1 CASSQAHGTGAYNEQFF TGCGCCAGCAGCCAAGCCCACGGGACAGGGGCCTACAATGAGCAGTTCTTC
NA NA TRBJ1-1 TRBV10-3 CAISDPFKRGNTEAFF TGTGCCATCAGTGATCCCTTTAAGCGAGGGAACACTGAAGCTTTCTTT
NA NA TRBJ2-3 TRBV7-2 CASSPRNTDTQYF TGTGCCAGCAGCCCCAGAAACACAGATACGCAGTATTTT
NA few TRBJ1-5 TRBV7-9 CASSSQGPGRQPQHF TGTGCCAGCAGCTCACAGGGACCGGGGCGACAGCCCCAGCATTTT
TRBD1 NA TRBJ2-7 TRBV28 CASSDPGQGSYEQYF TGTGCCAGCAGTGATCCGGGACAGGGCTCCTACGAGCAGTACTTC
NA NA TRBJ2-5 TRBV7-2 CASSSYQETQYF TGTGCCAGCAGCTCCTACCAAGAGACCCAGTACTTC
NA NA TRBJ2-4 TRBV28 CASSRAGSSKNIQYF TGTGCCAGCAGTCGGGCGGGCTCCTCCAAAAACATTCAGTACTTC
NA few TRBJ1-1 TRBV28 CASSTEQGILTEAFF TGTGCCAGCAGCACAGAACAGGGTATCCTAACTGAAGCTTTCTTT
NA NA TRBJ1-6 TRBV7-9 CASSSLWASPLHF TGTGCCAGCAGCTCCCTTTGGGCCTCACCCCTCCACTTT
NA NA TRBJ1-5 TRBV30 CAWSVSWQGGDQPQHF TGTGCCTGGAGTGTAAGTTGGCAGGGTGGAGATCAGCCCCAGCATTTT
TRBD2 NA TRBJ2-1 TRBV10-2 CASSERGGRYNEQFF TGCGCCAGCAGTGAGCGGGGCGGGAGATACAATGAGCAGTTCTTC
NA NA TRBJ1-3 TRBV7-2 CASSLTSSGNTIYF TGTGCCAGCAGCCTTACGAGCTCTGGAAACACCATATATTTT
TRBD1 once TRBJ1-4 TRBV30 CAWRKTGTGNEKLFF TGTGCCTGGAGGAAAACCGGGACAGGGAATGAAAAACTGTTTTTT
NA NA TRBJ2-7 TRBV9 CASSVGQAPSYEQYF TGTGCCAGCAGCGTAGGACAGGCCCCTTCCTACGAGCAGTACTTC
NA NA TRBJ1-3 TRBV2 CASRGTTSVRNTIYF TGTGCCAGCAGGGGGACAACAAGCGTTCGAAACACCATATATTTT
TRBD1 NA TRBJ1-4 TRBV2 CASFLGQGPRTVKLFF TGTGCCAGCTTTCTAGGACAGGGGCCCCGAACGGTGAAACTGTTTTTT
NA NA TRBJ2-7 TRBV27 CASSMLGGWSEQYF TGTGCCAGCAGTATGTTGGGGGGATGGAGTGAGCAGTACTTC
NA NA TRBJ2-1 TRBV7-9 CASSLEGQGLRDNEQFF TGTGCCAGCAGCTTAGAAGGCCAGGGGTTGAGGGACAATGAGCAGTTCTTC
TRBD2 NA TRBJ2-3 TRBV11-2 CASSSLGTSGKWNTQYF TGTGCCAGCAGCTCATTAGGGACTAGCGGGAAGTGGAATACGCAGTATTTT
NA NA TRBJ1-3 TRBV6-4 CASSDSIGENSGNTIYF TGTGCCAGCAGTGACTCGATAGGAGAAAACTCTGGAAACACCATATATTTT
NA NA TRBJ1-6 TRBV5-1 CASSLDRQNSPLHF TGCGCCAGCAGCTTGGACAGACAGAATTCACCCCTCCACTTT
NA NA TRBJ2-3 TRBV7-3 CASSTGLFGTDTQYF TGTGCCAGCAGTACAGGGCTTTTTGGCACAGATACGCAGTATTTT
NA NA TRBJ2-3 TRBV19 CASSEYQGDTQYF TGTGCCAGTAGCGAATACCAGGGGGATACGCAGTATTTT
NA NA TRBJ1-1 TRBV10-3 CAISSLGGNTEAFF TGTGCCATCTCTAGTTTGGGGGGGAACACTGAAGCTTTCTTT
NA NA TRBJ2-5 TRBV19 CASSIAGRETQYF TGTGCCAGTAGTATTGCGGGTAGGGAGACCCAGTACTTC
NA NA TRBJ1-4 TRBV10-3 CAAARGLGEKLFF TGTGCCGCGGCCAGGGGTTTAGGAGAAAAACTGTTTTTT
TRBD1 NA TRBJ1-2 TRBV5-1 CASSLGRGQNGYTF TGCGCCAGCAGCTTGGGCAGGGGGCAGAATGGCTACACCTTC
TRBD1 NA TRBJ1-5 TRBV30 CAWRDRGSNQPQHF TGTGCCTGGAGGGACAGGGGGAGCAATCAGCCCCAGCATTTT
TRBD1 once TRBJ2-1 TRBV5-1 CASSPTGTSSYNEQFF TGCGCCAGCAGCCCGACAGGGACCAGCTCCTACAATGAGCAGTTCTTC
NA NA TRBJ1-4 TRBV12-3/TRBV12-4 CASSSGLGEKLFF TGTGCCAGCAGTTCTGGTCTAGGAGAAAAACTGTTTTTT
TRBD2 once TRBJ2-2 TRBV19 CASSQAGIGTGELFF TGTGCCAGTAGCCAAGCGGGAATCGGCACCGGGGAGCTGTTTTTT
NA NA TRBJ2-6 TRBV2 CASHMNSGANVLTF TGTGCCAGCCACATGAACTCTGGGGCCAACGTCCTGACTTTC
TRBD1 NA TRBJ1-5 TRBV10-3 CAISTGGRQPQHF TGTGCCATCAGTACAGGGGGCAGACAGCCCCAGCATTTT